A selection of T cell receptor beta chains follows, all from one sample in a study of glioma-infiltrating T cells. TCRdb passed the multiplex PCR reads through MiXCR, listing each CDR3 protein once. The table has approximately 400,000 distinct CDR3 sequences, 41% seen once. What was sequenced was glioma tissue, nonneoplastic brain tissue, or PBMCs (not recorded which). Receptors originate from a human donor with low-grade glioma or glioblastoma, undergoing nonglioma brain surgery, or in good health (not recorded which). Each CDR3 is given with its conserved first and last residue. The D gene is left open where the match is weak. Only part of the rows carry a size: once, few, many, or a class if the clone is expanded.

v_call	d_call	j_call	clone_size	cdr3_nt	cdr3_aa
TRBV20-1	NA	TRBJ1-4	once	TGCAGTGCTGGAGGGGCAGGGGCCCCAACTAATGAAAAACTGTTTTTT	CSAGGAGAPTNEKLFF
TRBV28	NA	TRBJ2-4	few	TGTGCCAGCAGTTTCCCCCTCGCGGGGGCCAAAAACATTCAGTACTTC	CASSFPLAGAKNIQYF
TRBV6-1	TRBD1	TRBJ2-7	many	TGTGCCAGCAGTTTCGGGCAGGGGGAGAACGAGCAGTACTTC	CASSFGQGENEQYF
TRBV20-1	NA	TRBJ2-2	few	TGCAGTGCCAAATCCCCGAGACAGGCCACCGGGGAGCTGTTTTTT	CSAKSPRQATGELFF
TRBV2	NA	TRBJ2-5	few	TGTGCCAGCAGTGGGGAGGACCTACGGGTCCAAGAGACCCAGTACTTC	CASSGEDLRVQETQYF
TRBV27	NA	TRBJ1-1	many	TGTGCCAGCAGTTTAACACGGTACACTGAAGCTTTCTTT	CASSLTRYTEAFF
TRBV4-1	NA	TRBJ2-7	NA	TGCGCCAGCAGCCAAGATTCCGGGAGCGAGCAGTACTTC	CASSQDSGSEQYF
TRBV28	NA	TRBJ2-3	many	TGTGCCACCAATCCAGGGACTCGCACAGATACGCAGTATTTT	CATNPGTRTDTQYF
TRBV19	TRBD1	TRBJ1-2	few	TGTGCCAGTAGTAGGGGACAGCGAAACTATGGCTACACCTTC	CASSRGQRNYGYTF
TRBV12-5	NA	TRBJ2-1	NA	TGTGCTAGTGGTTTGGTTGGGGGACTTGGGAATGAGCAGTTCTTC	CASGLVGGLGNEQFF
TRBV12-5	NA	TRBJ2-7	NA	TGTGCTAGTGGTTCGGACTTGGGGGAGCAGTACTTC	CASGSDLGEQYF
TRBV28	TRBD1	TRBJ1-5	few	TGTGCCAGCAGTTTTGGACAGGGGGGGTGGGGCCAGCCCCAGCATTTT	CASSFGQGGWGQPQHF
TRBV20-1	TRBD1	TRBJ1-3	NA	TGCAGTACTTGGGACAGGGGAGGAAACACCATATATTTT	CSTWDRGGNTIYF
TRBV6-2/TRBV6-3	NA	TRBJ1-1	few	TGTGCCAGCAGTTCCCTAGGGGCGAACACTGAAGCTTTCTTT	CASSSLGANTEAFF
TRBV20-1	TRBD2	TRBJ2-7	many	TGCAGTATTAGCGGGGGGCTAACCTACGAGCAGTACTTC	CSISGGLTYEQYF
TRBV6-6	NA	TRBJ2-2	NA	TGTGCCAGCAGTATCGACAGGGAGGATACCGGGGAGCTGTTTTTT	CASSIDREDTGELFF
TRBV28	NA	TRBJ2-3	NA	TGTGCCGGAGGGGGTGCAGATACGCAGTATTTT	CAGGGADTQYF
TRBV7-2	NA	TRBJ1-3	NA	TGTGCCAGCAGCTTAGTAGACCACTCTGGAAACACCATATATTTT	CASSLVDHSGNTIYF
TRBV27	TRBD1	TRBJ1-2	NA	TGTGCCAGCAGTTCTCAGGGGGTTGGTGGCTACACCTTC	CASSSQGVGGYTF
TRBV7-2	NA	TRBJ2-2	NA	TGTGCCAGCAGCTTAGTTCGGGCCGGGAGCTACACCGGGGAGCTGTTTTTT	CASSLVRAGSYTGELFF
TRBV28	TRBD1	TRBJ2-4	NA	TGTGCCAGCAGCCTGGACAGGGTTCAAGCCATTCAGTACTTC	CASSLDRVQAIQYF
TRBV19	TRBD2	TRBJ2-1	many	TGTGCCAGCAGTATCGGGACTAGCGGGAGTAATGAGCAGTTCTTC	CASSIGTSGSNEQFF
TRBV28	NA	TRBJ2-1	NA	TGTGCCAGCAGCCTCCGGAGGACCCCTCTCAATGATCAGTTCTTC	CASSLRRTPLNDQFF
TRBV4-2	NA	TRBJ1-5	NA	TGTGCCAGCAGCCCTGAATTATTTAGCGGGAGCACAGATACGCAGCATTTT	CASSPELFSGSTDTQHF
TRBV4-1	NA	TRBJ1-1	few	TGCGCCAGCAGCGGACGACAGTACACTGAAGCTTTCTTT	CASSGRQYTEAFF
TRBV4-2	NA	TRBJ1-1	few	TGTGCCAGCAGCCAAGGCCCCTCCGTTAGATTCTTCACTGAAGCTTTCTTT	CASSQGPSVRFFTEAFF
TRBV19	NA	TRBJ1-2	NA	TGTGCCAGTAGCCCTCAGGGAGCGATGTATGGCTACACCTTC	CASSPQGAMYGYTF
TRBV10-3	NA	TRBJ1-5	NA	TGTGCCACCAGTGGGCAGGCTAGCAATCAGCCCCAGCATTTT	CATSGQASNQPQHF
TRBV28	NA	TRBJ1-1	many	TGTGCCAGCAGTTTAGGTCCCGCCATGAACACTGAAGCTTTCTTT	CASSLGPAMNTEAFF
TRBV4-2	TRBD2	TRBJ2-7	NA	TGTGCCAGCGGCCAGGCCTTCGCTAGCGGCTCCTACGAGCAGTACTTC	CASGQAFASGSYEQYF
TRBV6-2/TRBV6-3	TRBD2	TRBJ2-7	few	TGTGCCAGCAGTCTAAGACTAGCGGGAGTTGCCTACGAGCAGTACTTC	CASSLRLAGVAYEQYF
TRBV6-5	TRBD1	TRBJ2-1	NA	TGTGCCAGCAGTGACAGGGGATACTACAATGAGCAGTCCTTC	CASSDRGYYNEQSF
TRBV28	TRBD1	TRBJ2-7	NA	TGTGCCAGCAGTTTAAAGGGGGACAGCGCGATCTACGAGCAGTACTTC	CASSLKGDSAIYEQYF
TRBV19	NA	TRBJ1-5	few	TGTGCCAGTAGTTCCACAGGGACCGGGAGTCAGCCCCAGCATTTT	CASSSTGTGSQPQHF
TRBV7-2	NA	TRBJ1-3	few	TGTGCCAGCAGCTTGGGATACCCCTCTGGAAACACCATATATTTT	CASSLGYPSGNTIYF
TRBV24-1	NA	TRBJ2-2	NA	TGTGCCACCCGACAGGACTCGAACACCGGGGAGCTGTTTTTT	CATRQDSNTGELFF
TRBV20-1	TRBD1	TRBJ1-5	NA	TGCAGTGCCCTCAAGGGGGCTCACGCTAGCAATCAGCCCCAGCATTTT	CSALKGAHASNQPQHF
TRBV12-3/TRBV12-4	TRBD1	TRBJ1-4	NA	TGTGCCAGCAACCTGGGACAGGTTAATGAAAAACTGTTTTTT	CASNLGQVNEKLFF
TRBV15	TRBD2	TRBJ2-1	many	TGTGCCACCAGCAGAAGCAGGGAGGGCTACAATGAGCAGTTCTTC	CATSRSREGYNEQFF
TRBV6-1	NA	TRBJ2-7	NA	TGTGCCAGCAGCCAAGACCTACCCGGTGCCTACGAGCAGTACTTC	CASSQDLPGAYEQYF
TRBV28	NA	TRBJ2-7	NA	TGTGCCAGCAGTTTACGGACAAGAGAGCAGTACTTC	CASSLRTREQYF
TRBV12-3/TRBV12-4	TRBD1	TRBJ2-3	few	TGTGCCAGCAGTCGCCGGGACAGGGGGCTAAGAGGAGGCCTCACAGATACGCAGTATTTT	CASSRRDRGLRGGLTDTQYF
TRBV20-1	TRBD1	TRBJ2-2	few	TGCAGTGCTAGACGAAACAGGGGGCGAAACGGGGAGCTGTTTTTT	CSARRNRGRNGELFF
TRBV10-3	TRBD1	TRBJ1-2	NA	TGTGCCATCAGACCCGGACAGGGAGGTATGGCTGGCTACACCTTC	CAIRPGQGGMAGYTF
TRBV6-1	NA	TRBJ2-1	many	TGTGCCAGCAGAGCACCGGGACGAGGGGTAGATGAGCAGTTCTTC	CASRAPGRGVDEQFF
TRBV27	TRBD2	TRBJ2-1	few	TGTGCCAGCAGTTTGACTAGCGAGTACAATGAGCAGTTCTTC	CASSLTSEYNEQFF
TRBV27	NA	TRBJ2-7	many	TGTGCCAGCAGTTCTCGGGACCGAGGTTCCTACGAGCAGTACTTC	CASSSRDRGSYEQYF
TRBV5-4	TRBD1	TRBJ1-1	NA	TGTGCCAGCAGCGGCCGGGACAGGGGGCCGGACACTGAAGCCTTCTTT	CASSGRDRGPDTEAFF
TRBV28	NA	TRBJ1-6	NA	TGTGCCAGCAATTCCCCTCGGAGGGGAGAGCCACCCCTCCACTTT	CASNSPRRGEPPLHF
TRBV18	TRBD1	TRBJ1-2	NA	TGTGTCAGCTCACCCCTTGGGACAGCTAACTATGGCTACACCTTC	CVSSPLGTANYGYTF